This T cell receptor beta chain comes out of a study of T cell clonality in common variable immunodeficiency (dated by TCRdb to 2014 to 2015). Paper-wide results and their limitations: According to the authors, figuring out what caused the increased clonality in CVID would require sequencing the repertoires of T cell subpopulations. Healthy controls shared more TCRbeta clones with each other than CVID subjects shared among themselves (p < 0.0001). Even though DNA input was equal, the average per sample came to about 81,820 unique sequences for controls compared with approximately 29,000 for CVID samples. CVID TCRbeta sequences were reported to have fewer deletions and N-nucleotide insertions and to lack highly modified clones with 13 or more V deletions. TCRbeta clonality was higher in CVID subjects than in healthy controls (t-test p = 0.018), and the increase was most characteristic of about a third of subjects. Correlations between repertoire features and clinical complications were limited by patient heterogeneity within the CVID cohort.

Worth noting for this clone: Its antigen remains undetermined. The read terminates 3 residues ahead of where the CDR3 ends, so the germline J gene completes it.

Most of the CVID patients and most of the healthy controls were of Caucasian heritage. From each donor, roughly 4.5 to 8 ml of heparinized peripheral whole blood was collected. TCRbeta CDR3 repertoires were sequenced from genomic DNA of adults with common variable immune deficiency (CVID) and healthy adult controls. The control group was made up of roughly 22 healthy adult volunteers (about ten male and 12 female) whose ages ranged from roughly 23 to 66 years, with a mean age of 34. Diluted blood was density-centrifuged over Hypaque 1077 or Ficoll-Paque to isolate peripheral blood mononuclear cells. Genomic DNA was obtained from unsorted mononuclear cells using either Qiagen column purification or a centrifugation-based method. For sequencing input, CVID and control samples contributed equivalent amounts of genomic DNA. For every sample, a 60 bp segment covering the rearranged TCRbeta CDR3 region was amplified and then sequenced. The immunoSEQ assay, a bias-corrected multiplex PCR combined with high-throughput sequencing, was used for TCRbeta amplification. The original pipeline was this. Every unique nucleotide sequence was considered a clone and was annotated with V, D and J genes, copy number and frequency. Sequences were labeled productive if in frame, and non-productive if out of frame or containing stop codons. As previously described, clonality was computed from Shannon's entropy. The predicted amino acid sequences of productive clones were used to derive the mean CDR3 Kyte-Doolittle hydropathy. Hierarchical clustering of scaled V gene usage was performed with the R hclust function using Manhattan distance and complete linkage. Sharing of clones by CDR3 amino acid sequence was evaluated by resampling 12 repertoires per group over 100 rounds. Repertoires were searched for 70 published EBV-specific and 245 published CMV-specific TCRbeta sequences. After two CVID samples that produced fewer than 10,000 sequences were dropped from the analysis, 42 CVID repertoires remained. What TCRdb holds here is the immuneACCESS table cut down to in-frame rearrangements. Part of the clones is not present; checked against another copy, under half of the missing clones reflect an unresolved V gene, and the others are unexplained. V and J calls and clone size are those listed in that table; D and trimming were worked out from the DNA. The table notes under 45,000 clones here, none of them singletons. Around 3.3% of the sample is in the top ten clones.

The CDR1 and CDR2 encoded by the germline V gene (reference sequence) are DFQATT and SNEGSKA. The CDR3 spans 13 residues, from the cysteine through the phenylalanine. Shown are 30 bases from within the CDR3, in frame from base 1. The chain is encoded by TRBV20-1 joined to TRBJ2-3; 11 middle bases align to TRBD2. The specimen sequenced was peripheral blood mononuclear cells. The TCR sequence derives from a person between 18 and 69 years old in good health. The CDR3 has the sequence CSAVSGGAETQYF. Incomplete CDR3 DNA: TGCAGTGCTGTTAGCGGGGGGGCGGAGACG.